The 7 T cell receptor beta chains given below trace back to one sample, sequenced in a study of blood T cell repertoires in COVID-19. This table comes from immunoSEQ multiplex PCR, and its TCRdb copy is limited to in-frame clones, with some not included. The table records roughly 50,000 clones, roughly 80% of them present only once. Sequences were obtained from peripheral blood. All receptors come from a woman in her sixties with acute or convalescent COVID-19.

This chain links TRBV5-4 with TRBJ1-4; the match to TRBD1 covers 10 bases. CDR1 and CDR2 from the germline V gene are SGHNT and YYREEE (reference sequence). V was clipped by 2 bases and J by 0 bases; unmatched bases: 7. The CDR3 totals 18 residues. CDR3 bases: TGTGCCAGCAGCTTAAGGACAGGGGGTAATCCAACTAATGAAAAACTGTTTTTT. This sequence encodes CASSLRTGGNPTNEKLFF.

This clone is a singleton in its sample. The rearrangement links TRBV2 to TRBJ1-5, with 9 bases lining up with TRBD1. After removal of 6 bases from V and 5 bases from J, the junction contained 8 bases not matched to a gene. This CDR3 region has 15 residues. Per germline, CDR1 SNHLY and CDR2 FYNNEI. For the CDR3, the DNA is TGTGCCAGCAGACCCAACAGGGGGCGCGATCAGCCCCAGCATTTT. This sequence encodes CASRPNRGRDQPQHF.

The chain couples TRBV3-1 (or the pseudogene TRBV3-2) to TRBJ2-3, with TRBD2 matching over 15 bases. Germline CDR1 is LGHDT and CDR2 is YNNKEL (reference sequence). After removal of 5 bases from V and 6 bases from J, the junction contained 9 bases not matched to a gene. The CDR3 is 17 amino acids. CDR3 in amino acids: CASSTWTSGGAADTQYF. Here the CDR3 DNA reads TGTGCCAGCAGCACCTGGACTAGCGGGGGGGCCGCGGATACGCAGTATTTT.

The V gene is TRBV6-5, the J gene TRBJ2-5; no firm D call. Deletions cut 5 bases from V and 1 base from J, with 11 bases between. From germline, CDR1 is MNHEY and CDR2 SVGAGI. There are 14 residues in the CDR3. This chain's CDR3 is CASSPSASQETQYF. In DNA, the CDR3 is TGTGCCAGCAGTCCGAGCGCGAGCCAAGAGACCCAGTACTTC.

The chain uses TRBV2 and TRBJ1-4; 9 bases agree with TRBD1. The CDR3 is 23 amino acids. The germline gives CDR1 SNHLY, CDR2 FYNNEI. V was pared by 5 bases and J by 3 bases, with 28 bases of the junction left unmatched. The CDR3 here is CASSPNILRSSGTGFTANEKLFF. In DNA, the CDR3 is TGTGCCAGCAGTCCCAATATCCTCCGAAGCTCCGGGACAGGGTTTACGGCTAATGAAAAACTGTTTTTT.

This chain joins TRBV5-8 and TRBJ2-3; D is possibly TRBD2 (5 bases). CDR3 length: 14 amino acids. Between the trimmed V and J ends, which lost 4 bases and 2 bases, there was a span of 11 bases. Germline CDR1 and CDR2: SGHTS and YDEGEE. CDR3 in amino acids: CASSPRTYTDTQYF. CDR3 DNA sequence: TGTGCCAGCAGCCCCCGGACTTACACAGATACGCAGTATTTT.

A few counts support this clone. This chain uses TRBV19 with TRBJ1-5, with 7 bases identical to TRBD1. V shed 5 bases, J shed 0 bases, and the junction held 7 bases outside the gene matches. From germline, CDR1 is LNHDA and CDR2 SQIVND (reference sequence). The CDR3 has 16 residues. CDR3 nucleotides: TGTGCCAGTAGTGACAGGGTCGGACATAGCAATCAGCCCCAGCATTTT. Protein sequence: CASSDRVGHSNQPQHF.